This T cell receptor (beta chain) was identified during a study of control samples from healthy donors and cancer patients. The CDR3 spans 13 residues. V was pared by 3 bases and J by 10 bases, with 5 bases of the junction left unmatched. CDR1 LGHNA and CDR2 YSLEER come from the germline V gene. Data came from immunoSEQ multiplex PCR; TCRdb stores just in-frame clones and leaves some out. The sample lists 100,000 to 150,000 clones, about 95% occurring once. The chain recombines TRBV4-3 with TRBJ1-4; TRBD1 agrees at 7 bases. The clonotype comes from a man younger than 40 in good health. Sequenced sample: blood. The CDR3 here is CASSHDRDGKLFF. The CDR3 nucleotides are TGCGCCAGCAGCCACGACAGGGACGGAAAACTGTTTTTT.